Following are 20 T cell receptor beta chains from one sample sequenced in a study of T cell changes during pregnancy in multiple sclerosis (dated by TCRdb to the late 2010s). Libraries were built with the immunoSEQ multiplex PCR assay. Imported from immuneACCESS, the table was reduced by TCRdb to in-frame sequences with V and J called. These copies leave out some clones; in studies compared against another copy, an unresolved V gene accounts for under half, and the cause of the remainder is not known. The sample includes around 65,000 clones, with about 92% observed a single time. In total, the top ten clones hold 3.3% of the sample. The sample was peripheral blood, taken in the first trimester of pregnancy. Source of these receptors: a female donor in good health, enrolled as a control in a pregnancy study.

The chain has TRBV15 and TRBJ2-1, with 8 bases matching TRBD2. The ends lost 5 bases at V and 14 bases at J; junction bases unmatched: 8. The CDR3 has 12 amino acids. The germline gives CDR1 LNHNV, CDR2 YYDKDF (reference sequence). The CDR3 reads CATSSTGGWEFF. In nucleotides, the CDR3 is TGTGCCACCAGCTCGACGGGGGGGTGGGAGTTCTTC.

In its sample, this clone was seen once. V and J are TRBV5-8 and TRBJ2-7, with 11 bases fitting TRBD1. CDR1 and CDR2 (germline): SGHTS, YDEGEE. Losses at the gene ends were 5 bases for V and 3 bases for J; bases not matched to a gene: 4. This CDR3 is built from 14 residues. CDR3: CASSWDRGYYEQYF. DNA for the CDR3: TGTGCCAGCAGTTGGGACAGGGGGTACTACGAGCAGTACTTC.

The chain combines TRBV29-1 with TRBJ1-2; 7 bases map to TRBD1. CDR3 length: 10 amino acids. The junction had 3 bases not matched to a gene; V was cut back by 4 bases and J by 10 bases. CDR1 is SQVTM and CDR2 is ANQGSEA in the germline V gene. The CDR3 loop is CSVGDRDYTF. The CDR3 DNA reads TGCAGCGTTGGAGACAGGGACTACACCTTC.

The chain links TRBV27 to TRBJ2-5, with D possibly being TRBD2 (6 bases). The CDR3 extends over 12 amino acids. The V end lost 0 bases, the J end lost 7 bases, and 6 bases lay between the germline ends. Germline V gene sequence: CDR1 MNHEY, CDR2 SMNVEV (reference sequence). The CDR3 sequence is CASSLSGGTQYF. The CDR3 DNA sequence: TGTGCCAGCAGTTTATCGGGGGGGACCCAGTACTTC.

This chain links TRBV30 with TRBJ1-2; tentative D call: TRBD1 (5 bases). The length of the CDR3 is 13 residues. Between the trimmed V and J ends, which lost 0 bases and 2 bases, there was a span of 7 bases. Germline lookup yields CDR1 GTSNPN and CDR2 SVGIG (reference sequence). CDR3 nucleotides: TGTGCCTGGAGTGTAAAGGGGAACTATGGCTACACCTTC. Protein product: CAWSVKGNYGYTF.

The chain uses TRBV7-3 and TRBJ2-7; possibly TRBD1 for D (5 bases). CDR1 and CDR2 (germline): SGHTA, FQGTGA. This CDR3 has 13 residues. The germline V and J ends were trimmed by 3 bases and 5 bases, with 11 bases remaining between them. The CDR3 loop reads CASSFSGKNEQYF. The CDR3 coding sequence is TGTGCCAGCAGCTTTTCAGGGAAGAACGAGCAGTACTTC.

This sequence joins TRBV6-1 and TRBJ2-2; 10 bases are a match to TRBD1. The CDR3 runs 17 residues. V shed 4 bases, J shed 3 bases, and the junction held 8 bases outside the gene matches. Germline-derived CDR1 and CDR2 are MNHNS and SASEGT. The CDR3 region has the DNA TGTGCCAGCAGTGGTCGCGGGACAGGGGTGGACACCGGGGAGCTGTTTTTT. This translates into CASSGRGTGVDTGELFF.

This clone was seen just once. The J gene is TRBJ1-4, the V gene TRBV27, with TRBD1 matching over 7 bases. V gave up 4 bases and J gave up 10 bases; unmatched junction bases: 9. From germline, CDR1 is MNHEY and CDR2 SMNVEV (reference sequence). The CDR3 runs to 14 residues. The CDR3 spells CASSSGQSFGKLFF. The CDR3 coding sequence is TGTGCCAGCAGTTCGGGACAGAGTTTCGGAAAACTGTTTTTT.

This clone was seen a single time. The chain is built from TRBV10-3 and TRBJ2-7; 13 bases are a match to TRBD2. Germline CDR1 and CDR2: ENHRY and SYGVKD. The junction had 6 bases not matched to a gene; V was cut back by 3 bases and J by 1 base. The CDR3 consists of 17 residues. For the CDR3, the DNA is TGTGCCATCAGTGAAACTAGCGGGAGGGCATCTTCCTACGAGCAGTACTTC. Residues: CAISETSGRASSYEQYF.

J is TRBJ1-1 and V is TRBV19; TRBD1 aligns across 8 bases. The CDR3 consists of 20 residues. V shed 6 bases, J shed 2 bases, and the junction held 23 bases outside the gene matches. Germline V gene sequence: CDR1 LNHDA, CDR2 SQIVND (reference sequence). The CDR3 is CASSTVGYSFTGGQNTEAFF. In DNA form, the CDR3 reads TGTGCCAGTAGCACAGTCGGGTATAGTTTCACAGGGGGTCAAAACACTGAAGCTTTCTTT.

The chain joins TRBV4-1 to TRBJ2-3; 15 nucleotides agree with TRBD2. CDR3 length: 16 amino acids. CDR1 MGHRA and CDR2 YSYEKL come from the germline V gene. V gave up 4 bases and J gave up 6 bases; unmatched junction bases: 5. The CDR3 nucleotides are TGCGCCAGCAGCCCTACCGGGACTAGCGGGAGGGATACGCAGTATTTT. It is translated as CASSPTGTSGRDTQYF.

The V gene is TRBV30, the J gene TRBJ2-5; TRBD2 is a possible D gene (5 bases). CDR1 and CDR2 (germline): GTSNPN, SVGIG (reference sequence). This CDR3 comprises 14 residues. The V and J ends lost 2 bases and 5 bases respectively, with 15 bases between them. CDR3 DNA: TGTGCCTGGAGTTTCGGGGTGGCCGGGGAGACCCAGTACTTC. Translating it yields CAWSFGVAGETQYF.

The chain couples TRBV28 to TRBJ1-2, with D tentatively TRBD1 (6 bases). The CDR3 consists of 15 residues. Germline CDR1 MDHEN, CDR2 SYDVKM. Deletions cut 2 bases from V and 2 bases from J, with 12 bases between. The CDR3 nucleotides are TGTGCCAGCAGTTTAGAGGCCAGGGGCAACTATGGCTACACCTTC. This encodes CASSLEARGNYGYTF.

CDR3 residues: CASSLEGTASSGYTF. CDR3 DNA: TGCGCCAGCAGCTTGGAAGGGACAGCCTCTTCTGGCTACACCTTC. The chain couples TRBV5-1 to TRBJ1-2, with 7 bases identical to TRBD1. This CDR3 region has 15 residues. After removal of 0 bases from V and 7 bases from J, the junction contained 9 bases not matched to a gene. The germline CDR1 and CDR2 sequences are SGHRS and YFSETQ.

This chain links TRBV10-3 with TRBJ2-6, with a weak D call TRBD2 (6 bases). CDR1 and CDR2 (germline): ENHRY, SYGVKD. The CDR3 runs to 16 residues. The ends were cut back, 3 bases at V and 4 bases at J, with 13 bases in the middle. CDR3 residues: CAISEVKGGGANVLTF. The CDR3 DNA sequence: TGTGCCATCAGTGAAGTAAAAGGAGGGGGGGCCAACGTCCTGACTTTC.

The chain combines TRBV27 with TRBJ2-1; the D gene is possibly TRBD1 (6 bases). The ends were cut back, 3 bases at V and 12 bases at J, with 12 bases in the middle. From germline, CDR1 is MNHEY and CDR2 SMNVEV (reference sequence). This CDR3 contains 12 residues. CDR3 loop: CASSFGVGAQFF. The CDR3 nucleotides are TGTGCCAGCAGTTTCGGGGTGGGGGCGCAGTTCTTC.

The rearrangement links TRBV12-2 to TRBJ2-7; the tabulated D call, TRBD2, remains unverified against the DNA. TRBV12-2 has pseudogene status. CDR3 length equals 18 residues. The CDR3 nucleotides read TGTGCAAGTCGCTTAGCTTGGACCATGGCTAGCGGGAGGCACGAGCAGTACTTC. Translated, it gives CASRLAWTMASGRHEQYF.

The chain employs TRBV7-3 and TRBJ2-2; D might be TRBD2 (6 bases). The CDR3 has 14 residues. The V end was cut by 6 bases, the J end by 7 bases, with 15 bases between. Germline V CDR1 and CDR2: SGHTA, FQGTGA. CDR3 DNA sequence: TGTGCCAGCAGTAGCGGCCTGGCGGACGGGGAGCTGTTTTTT. Amino acids: CASSSGLADGELFF.

CDR3 bases: TGTGCCAGTAGTCCCGACGAGAGGGCCATGGGCTACGAGCAGTACTTC. Protein sequence: CASSPDERAMGYEQYF. The V and J genes are TRBV19 and TRBJ2-7; possibly TRBD2 for D (5 bases). Germline CDR1 reads LNHDA; CDR2 reads SQIVND (reference sequence). The CDR3 has 16 residues. V was cut by 5 bases and J by 3 bases, with 20 bases left in between. Looking up the rest from reference TRBV19 and TRBJ2-7 gives the full variable domain: DGGITQSPKYLFRKEGQNVTLSCEQNLNHDAMYWYRQDPGQGLRLIYYSQIVNDFQKGDIAEGYSVSREKKESFPLTVTSAQKNPTAFYLCASSPDERAMGYEQYFGPGTRLTVT.

V is TRBV19 and J is TRBJ1-1, with D uncertain. Trimming cost V 3 bases and J 5 bases, with 16 bases left between them. The germline V gene has CDR1 LNHDA and CDR2 SQIVND (reference sequence). There are 15 residues in the CDR3. CDR3 protein: CASSIADTSGTEAFF. In DNA, the CDR3 is TGTGCCAGTAGTATCGCAGACACCTCGGGGACTGAAGCTTTCTTT.